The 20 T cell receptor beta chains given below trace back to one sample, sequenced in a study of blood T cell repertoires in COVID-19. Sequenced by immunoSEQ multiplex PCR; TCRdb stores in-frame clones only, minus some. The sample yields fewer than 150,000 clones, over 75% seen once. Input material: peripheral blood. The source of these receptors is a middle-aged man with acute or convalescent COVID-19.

This CDR3 is CASTPPGPNQPQHF. In DNA, the CDR3 is TGTGCCAGCACCCCCCCAGGGCCCAATCAGCCCCAGCATTTT. The chain uses TRBV28 and TRBJ1-5, with a weak D call TRBD1 (5 bases). CDR1 MDHEN and CDR2 SYDVKM come from the germline V gene. The CDR3 is 14 residues long. Trimming pared 7 bases from V and 3 bases from J, leaving 13 bases between.

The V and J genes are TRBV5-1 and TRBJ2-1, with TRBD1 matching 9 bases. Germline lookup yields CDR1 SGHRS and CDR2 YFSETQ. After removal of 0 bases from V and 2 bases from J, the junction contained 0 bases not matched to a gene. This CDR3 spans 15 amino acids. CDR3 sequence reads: CASSLGDRAYNEQFF. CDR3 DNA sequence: TGCGCCAGCAGCTTGGGGGACAGGGCCTACAATGAGCAGTTCTTC.

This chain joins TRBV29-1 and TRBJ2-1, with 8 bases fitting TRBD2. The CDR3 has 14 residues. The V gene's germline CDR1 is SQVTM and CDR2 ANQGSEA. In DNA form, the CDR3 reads TGCAGGGGCAAGCGGGGGAGCTCCTACAATGAGCAGTTCTTC. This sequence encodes CRGKRGSSYNEQFF.

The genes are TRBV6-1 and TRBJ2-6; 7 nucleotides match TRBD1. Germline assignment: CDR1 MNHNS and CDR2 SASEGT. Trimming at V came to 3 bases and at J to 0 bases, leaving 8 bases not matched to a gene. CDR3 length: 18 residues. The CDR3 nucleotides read TGTGCCAGCAGTGACGGGACAGTTTTCCACTCTGGGGCCAACGTCCTGACTTTC. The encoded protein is CASSDGTVFHSGANVLTF.

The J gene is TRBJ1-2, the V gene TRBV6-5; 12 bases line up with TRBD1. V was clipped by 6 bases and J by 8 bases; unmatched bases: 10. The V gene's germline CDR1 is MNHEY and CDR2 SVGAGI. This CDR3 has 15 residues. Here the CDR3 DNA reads TGTGCCAGCAGAGCGCCGGGACAGGGGGCGGGAGGCTACACCTTC. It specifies CASRAPGQGAGGYTF.

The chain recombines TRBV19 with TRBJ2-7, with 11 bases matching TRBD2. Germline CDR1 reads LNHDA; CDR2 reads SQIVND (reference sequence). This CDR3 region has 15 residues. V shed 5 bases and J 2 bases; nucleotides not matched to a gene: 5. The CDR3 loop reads CASSRTSGGTYEQYF. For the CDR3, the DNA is TGTGCCAGTAGTCGTACTAGCGGGGGAACCTACGAGCAGTACTTC.

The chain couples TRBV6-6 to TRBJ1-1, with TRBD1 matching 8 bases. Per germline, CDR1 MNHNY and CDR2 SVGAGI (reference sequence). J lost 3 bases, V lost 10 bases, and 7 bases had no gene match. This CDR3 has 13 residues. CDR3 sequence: CATRTGLYTEAFF. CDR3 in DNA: TGTGCCACTAGGACAGGGTTGTACACTGAAGCTTTCTTT.

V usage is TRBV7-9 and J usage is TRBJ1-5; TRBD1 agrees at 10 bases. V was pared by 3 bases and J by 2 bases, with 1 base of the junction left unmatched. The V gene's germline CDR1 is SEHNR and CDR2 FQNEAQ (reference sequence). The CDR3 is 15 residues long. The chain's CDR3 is CASSLGTGGNQPQHF. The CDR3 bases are TGTGCCAGCAGCTTGGGGACAGGGGGCAATCAGCCCCAGCATTTT.

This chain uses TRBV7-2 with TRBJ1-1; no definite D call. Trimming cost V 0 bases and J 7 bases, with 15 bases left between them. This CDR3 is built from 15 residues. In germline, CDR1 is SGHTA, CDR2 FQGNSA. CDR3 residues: CASSLALKVRGEAFF. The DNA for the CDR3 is TGTGCCAGCAGCTTAGCGCTGAAGGTTCGGGGTGAAGCTTTCTTT. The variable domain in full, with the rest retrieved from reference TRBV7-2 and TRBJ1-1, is GAGVSQSPSNKVTEKGKDVELRCDPISGHTALYWYRQSLGQGLEFLIYFQGNSAPDKSGLPSDRFSAERTGGSVSTLTIQRTQQEDSAVYLCASSLALKVRGEAFFGQGTRLTVV.

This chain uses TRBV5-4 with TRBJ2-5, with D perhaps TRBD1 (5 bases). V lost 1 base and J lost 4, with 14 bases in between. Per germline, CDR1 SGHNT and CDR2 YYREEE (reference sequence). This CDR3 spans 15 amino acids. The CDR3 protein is CASSLRQGVRETQYF. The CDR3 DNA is TGTGCCAGCAGCTTGAGGCAGGGTGTAAGAGAGACCCAGTACTTC.

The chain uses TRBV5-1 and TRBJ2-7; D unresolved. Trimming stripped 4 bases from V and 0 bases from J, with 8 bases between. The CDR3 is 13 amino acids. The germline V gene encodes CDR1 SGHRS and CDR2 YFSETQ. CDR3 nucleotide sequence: TGCGCCAGCAGCCTGAGGCTCTCCTACGAGCAGTACTTC. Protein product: CASSLRLSYEQYF.

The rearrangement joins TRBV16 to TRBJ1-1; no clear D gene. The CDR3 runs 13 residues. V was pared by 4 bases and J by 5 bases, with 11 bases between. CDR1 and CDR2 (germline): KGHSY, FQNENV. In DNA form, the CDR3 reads TGTGCCAGCAGCCCATCTTGGAGAACTGAAGCTTTCTTT. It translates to CASSPSWRTEAFF.

The CDR3 spells CALLLDSGGTDTQYF. Here the CDR3 DNA reads TGTGCCTTACTCCTCGATAGCGGGGGCACAGATACGCAGTATTTT. This chain uses TRBV30 with TRBJ2-3; 8 nucleotides match TRBD2. CDR1 and CDR2 (germline): GTSNPN, SVGIG (reference sequence). Trimming removed 7 bases from V and 1 base from J; junction bases left unmatched: 10. The CDR3 sequence is 15 residues long. Full variable domain (outside the CDR3, taken from reference TRBV30 and TRBJ2-3): SQTIHQWPATLVQPVGSPLSLECTVEGTSNPNLYWYRQAAGRGLQLLFYSVGIGQISSEVPQNLSASRPQDRQFILSSKKLLLSDSGFYLCALLLDSGGTDTQYFGPGTRLTVL.

This CDR3 is CASSLTSGGPSTDTQYF. The CDR3 nucleotides are TGTGCCAGCAGCTTAACTAGCGGGGGCCCCAGCACAGATACGCAGTATTTT. V gene TRBV7-3 combines with J gene TRBJ2-3, with 9 bases identical to TRBD2. With 0 bases clipped from V and 0 bases from J, the junction kept 4 bases outside the gene matches. The germline gives CDR1 SGHTA, CDR2 FQGTGA. The CDR3 length is 17 residues.

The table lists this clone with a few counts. Written as DNA, the CDR3 is TGTGCCAGCTCACACTCCTCGGAGGGAAACACCATATATTTT. Translated: CASSHSSEGNTIYF. This sequence joins TRBV18 and TRBJ1-3; no reliable D call. Looked up from germline, CDR1 is KGHSH and CDR2 is LQKENI. V lost 4 bases to trimming and J lost 4 bases, with 11 bases between them. This CDR3 contains 14 residues.

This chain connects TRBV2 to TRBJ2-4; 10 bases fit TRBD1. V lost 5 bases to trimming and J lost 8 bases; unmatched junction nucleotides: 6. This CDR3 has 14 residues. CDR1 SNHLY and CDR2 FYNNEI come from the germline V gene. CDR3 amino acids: CASSRDRGRDIQYF. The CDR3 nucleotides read TGTGCCAGCAGTAGGGACAGGGGACGAGACATTCAGTACTTC. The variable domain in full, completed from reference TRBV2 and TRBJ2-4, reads EPEVTQTPSHQVTQMGQEVILRCVPISNHLYFYWYRQILGQKVEFLVSFYNNEISEKSEIFDDQFSVERPDGSNFTLKIRSTKLEDSAMYFCASSRDRGRDIQYFGAGTRLSVL.

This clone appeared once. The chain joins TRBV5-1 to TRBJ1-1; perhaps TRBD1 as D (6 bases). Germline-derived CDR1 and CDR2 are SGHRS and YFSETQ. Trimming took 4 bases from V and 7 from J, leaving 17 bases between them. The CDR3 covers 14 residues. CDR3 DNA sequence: TGCGCCAGCAGCCCGTCGGGGGGGCAGAATGAAGCTTTCTTT. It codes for CASSPSGGQNEAFF.

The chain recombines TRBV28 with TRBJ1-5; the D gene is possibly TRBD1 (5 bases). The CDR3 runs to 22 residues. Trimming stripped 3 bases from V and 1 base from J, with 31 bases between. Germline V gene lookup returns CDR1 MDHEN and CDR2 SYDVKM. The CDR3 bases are TGTGCCAGCAGTTTGTTTATGGAACGCCGGGACTTACGGGACCTAAGCAATCAGCCCCAGCATTTT. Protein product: CASSLFMERRDLRDLSNQPQHF.

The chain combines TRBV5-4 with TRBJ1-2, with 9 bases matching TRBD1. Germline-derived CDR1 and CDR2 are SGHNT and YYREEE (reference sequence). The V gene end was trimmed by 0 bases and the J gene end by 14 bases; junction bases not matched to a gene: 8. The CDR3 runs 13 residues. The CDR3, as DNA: TGTGCCAGCAGCTTGGCAGGGACAGGGTATATTACCTTC. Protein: CASSLAGTGYITF.

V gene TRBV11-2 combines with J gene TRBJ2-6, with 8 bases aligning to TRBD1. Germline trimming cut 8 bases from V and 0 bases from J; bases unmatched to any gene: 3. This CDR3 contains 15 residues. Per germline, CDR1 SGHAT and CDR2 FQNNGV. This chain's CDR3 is CASAGGGSGANVLTF. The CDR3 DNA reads TGTGCCAGCGCAGGGGGCGGCTCTGGGGCCAACGTCCTGACTTTC.